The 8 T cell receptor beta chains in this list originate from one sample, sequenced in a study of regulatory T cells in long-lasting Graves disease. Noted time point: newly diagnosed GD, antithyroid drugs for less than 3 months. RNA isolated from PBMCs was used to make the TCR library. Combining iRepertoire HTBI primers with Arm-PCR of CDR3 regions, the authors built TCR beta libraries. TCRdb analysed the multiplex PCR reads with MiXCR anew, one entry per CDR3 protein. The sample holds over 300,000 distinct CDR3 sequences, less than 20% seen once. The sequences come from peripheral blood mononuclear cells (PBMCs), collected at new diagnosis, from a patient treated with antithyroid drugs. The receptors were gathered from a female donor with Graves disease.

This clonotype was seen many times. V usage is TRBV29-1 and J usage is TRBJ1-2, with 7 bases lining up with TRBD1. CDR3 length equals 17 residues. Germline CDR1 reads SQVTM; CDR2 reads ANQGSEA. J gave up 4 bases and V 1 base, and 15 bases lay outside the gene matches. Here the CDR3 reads CSVEGPRQGHGGYGYTF. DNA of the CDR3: TGCAGCGTTGAAGGTCCGCGACAGGGTCATGGGGGCTATGGCTACACCTTC. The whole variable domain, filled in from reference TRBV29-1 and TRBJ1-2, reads SAVISQKPSRDICQRGTSLTIQCQVDSQVTMMFWYRQQPGQSLTLIATANQGSEATYESGFVIDKFPISRPNLTFSTLTVSNMSPEDSSIYLCSVEGPRQGHGGYGYTFGSGTRLTVV.

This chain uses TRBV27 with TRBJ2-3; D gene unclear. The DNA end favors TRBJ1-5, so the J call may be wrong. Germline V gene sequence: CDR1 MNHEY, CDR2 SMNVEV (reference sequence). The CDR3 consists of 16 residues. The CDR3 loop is CASSHLAGEHTDTQHF. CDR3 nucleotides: TGTGCCAGCAGCCACCTAGCGGGAGAACACACAGATACGCAGCATTTT.

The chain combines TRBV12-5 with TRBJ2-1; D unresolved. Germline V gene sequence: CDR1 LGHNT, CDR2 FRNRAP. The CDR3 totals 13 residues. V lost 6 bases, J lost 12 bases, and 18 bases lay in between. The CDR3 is CASGRLTRSGQFF. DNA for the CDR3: TGTGCTAGTGGCCGACTGACGAGGTCGGGGCAGTTCTTC.

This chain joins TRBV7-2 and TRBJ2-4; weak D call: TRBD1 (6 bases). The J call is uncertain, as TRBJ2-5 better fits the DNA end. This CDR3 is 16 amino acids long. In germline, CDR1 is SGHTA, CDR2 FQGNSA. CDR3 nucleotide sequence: TGTGCCAGCAGATCTATGATACGGGACAAAGAAGAGACCCAGTACTTC. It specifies CASRSMIRDKEETQYF.

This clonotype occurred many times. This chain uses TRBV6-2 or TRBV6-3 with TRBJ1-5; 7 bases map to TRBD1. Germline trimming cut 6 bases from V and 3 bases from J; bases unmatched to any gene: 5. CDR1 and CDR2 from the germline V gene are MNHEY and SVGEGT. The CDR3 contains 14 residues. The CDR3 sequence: CASSGTAYNQPQHF. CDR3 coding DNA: TGTGCCAGCAGCGGGACAGCTTACAATCAGCCCCAGCATTTT.

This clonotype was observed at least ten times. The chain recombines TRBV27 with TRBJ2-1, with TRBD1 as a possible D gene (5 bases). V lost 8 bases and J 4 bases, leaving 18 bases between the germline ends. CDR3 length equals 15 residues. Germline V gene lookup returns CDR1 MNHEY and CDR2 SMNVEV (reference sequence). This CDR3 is CASSSDTLRYNEQFF. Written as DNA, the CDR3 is TGTGCCAGCTCCTCGGACACCCTTCGATACAATGAGCAGTTCTTC.

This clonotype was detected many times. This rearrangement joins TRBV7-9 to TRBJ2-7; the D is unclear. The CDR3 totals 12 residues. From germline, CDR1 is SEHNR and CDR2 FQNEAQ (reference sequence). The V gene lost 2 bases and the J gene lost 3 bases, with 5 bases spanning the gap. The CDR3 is CASSLLNYEQYF. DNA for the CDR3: TGTGCCAGCAGCTTACTCAACTACGAGCAGTACTTC.

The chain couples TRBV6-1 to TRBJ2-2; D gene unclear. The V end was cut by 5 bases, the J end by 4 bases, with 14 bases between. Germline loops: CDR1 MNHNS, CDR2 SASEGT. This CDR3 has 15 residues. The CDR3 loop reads CASSQREVTTGELFF. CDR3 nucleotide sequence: TGTGCCAGCAGTCAAAGGGAAGTGACCACCGGGGAGCTGTTTTTT.